This TCR beta chain was documented in a study of shared clonotypes between healthy human individuals. Findings of the study overall: The researchers took only blood, and tissue repertoires probably look different.

As processed by the authors: Owing to the provision of junction-only sequences devoid of quality scores by immunoSEQ, filtering differed. Profiling relied on immunoSEQ multiplex PCR, and the TCRdb table lists in-frame clones only, not all of them. The DNA was the basis for D and trimming; V, J and clone size are from that table. This sample carries some 2,500,000 clones, about nine tenths of them seen once, and the ten largest clones take about 0.36%. This CDR3 spans 17 amino acids. CDR1 SGHDT and CDR2 YYEEEE come from the germline V gene. The V end lost 4 bases, the J end lost 0 bases, and 14 bases lay between the germline ends. A note on this clone: Antigen: not known.

V usage is TRBV5-6 and J usage is TRBJ2-6, with no clear D. The sequencing input was naive CD4+ T cells from PBMCs. Subset of the sample: CD45RA+ positively selected. This TCR derives from a man younger than 35 in good health. Some clones in this sample may be carry-over from other donors' samples. CDR3 DNA sequence: TGTGCCAGCAGCCCCCGTCCATTTTTCTCTGGGGCCAACGTCCTGACTTTC. Translated, it gives CASSPRPFFSGANVLTF.